Listed here are 27 T cell receptor beta chains from one sample, sequenced in a study of identical twins. Each CDR3 protein is one row after TCRdb ran MiXCR on the 5' RACE reads. The sample contains 200,000 to 250,000 distinct CDR3 sequences, around 8% of which appear only once. These data also formed part of another study, on yellow fever vaccine responses in identical twins.

Sequences were obtained from memory (CD45RO+) T cells sorted from blood. The receptors here all came from a woman between 18 and 29 years old in good health.

This clonotype has more than one count but fewer than ten. This rearrangement joins TRBV5-6 to TRBJ2-2; 9 bases align to TRBD1. V was clipped by 4 bases and J by 4 bases; unmatched bases: 2. The CDR3 has 14 residues. From germline, CDR1 is SGHDT and CDR2 YYEEEE. CDR3 region: CASSETGGTGELFF. The CDR3 bases are TGTGCCAGCAGCGAGACAGGGGGCACCGGGGAGCTGTTTTTT.

This clonotype has only a few counts. The chain has TRBV3-1 and TRBJ2-5, with a weak D call TRBD2 (5 bases). Trimming took off 4 bases at V and 2 bases at J, with 8 bases between the two ends. The length of the CDR3 is 13 residues. CDR1 LGHDT and CDR2 YNNKEL come from the germline V gene (reference sequence). CDR3 sequence: CASSLPGQETQYF. The CDR3 DNA reads TGTGCCAGCAGCCTCCCGGGACAAGAGACCCAGTACTTC.

This clonotype was counted ten times or more. The gene calls are TRBV12-3 or TRBV12-4 and TRBJ1-2; the D gene is possibly TRBD1 (6 bases). V was shortened by 4 bases and J by 9 bases, with 21 bases between the two germline ends. The CDR3 has 15 residues. The CDR3 nucleotides read TGTGCCAGCAGTTCCAGGGGCCCGAGGGTGTCGAGCTACACCTTC. Its translation: CASSSRGPRVSSYTF.

This clonotype was recorded at least ten times. This CDR3 is CASSKRAGGATGELFF. DNA for the CDR3: TGTGCCAGCAGCAAACGGGCGGGAGGGGCCACCGGGGAGCTGTTTTTT. The V call is TRBV21-1, the J call TRBJ2-2; the tabulated D call, TRBD2, remains unverified against the DNA. TRBV21-1 is reported as a pseudogene. CDR3 length: 16 amino acids.

This clonotype was seen many times. The chain employs TRBV7-2 and TRBJ2-7; TRBD1 agrees at 10 bases. The germline CDR1 and CDR2 sequences are SGHTA and FQGNSA. The CDR3 runs 15 residues. With V trimmed by 2 bases and J by 7 bases, 8 bases remained unmatched. In nucleotides, the CDR3 is TGTGCCAGCAGCTTACGACAGGGGGCAGGTTATGAGCAGTACTTC. The encoded protein is CASSLRQGAGYEQYF. The entire variable domain, with the rest obtained from reference TRBV7-2 and TRBJ2-7, is as follows: GAGVSQSPSNKVTEKGKDVELRCDPISGHTALYWYRQSLGQGLEFLIYFQGNSAPDKSGLPSDRFSAERTGGSVSTLTIQRTQQEDSAVYLCASSLRQGAGYEQYFGPGTRLTVT.

This clonotype was observed a few times. The rearrangement uses TRBV10-3 and TRBJ2-3, with 7 bases fitting TRBD1. The trim removed 5 bases at V and 6 bases at J, leaving 11 bases unmatched. The CDR3 runs 15 residues. Per the germline V gene, CDR1 is ENHRY and CDR2 is SYGVKD. The CDR3 here is CAISRQGEAVDTQYF. The CDR3 region has the DNA TGTGCCATCAGTAGACAGGGCGAAGCGGTTGATACGCAGTATTTT.

This clonotype was picked up many times. The chain uses TRBV7-9 and TRBJ2-4, with TRBD2 as a possible D gene (5 bases). The CDR3 totals 15 residues. Trimming left V 3 bases short and J 0 bases short, with 9 bases between. CDR1 SEHNR and CDR2 FQNEAQ come from the germline V gene (reference sequence). CDR3: CASSLSGLAKNIQYF. CDR3 bases: TGTGCCAGCAGCTTGAGCGGTCTAGCCAAAAACATTCAGTACTTC. Full variable domain (missing parts from reference TRBV7-9 and TRBJ2-4): DTGVSQNPRHKITKRGQNVTFRCDPISEHNRLYWYRQTLGQGPEFLTYFQNEAQLEKSRLLSDRFSAERPKGSFSTLEIQRTEQGDSAMYLCASSLSGLAKNIQYFGAGTRLSVL.

This clonotype occurred many times. The chain recombines TRBV29-1 with TRBJ2-5; D remains ambiguous. The V and J ends lost 5 bases and 2 bases respectively, with 9 bases between them. The CDR3 length is 12 residues. Germline values: CDR1 SQVTM, CDR2 ANQGSEA. Here the CDR3 reads CSVIHQQETQYF. In DNA, the CDR3 is TGCAGCGTTATACACCAACAAGAGACCCAGTACTTC.

The table lists this clonotype with many counts. The rearrangement links TRBV5-1 to TRBJ2-7; 10 bases are a match to TRBD1. The CDR3 covers 14 residues. Looked up from germline, CDR1 is SGHRS and CDR2 is YFSETQ. Losses at the gene ends were 4 bases for V and 6 bases for J; bases not matched to a gene: 7. CDR3 nucleotide sequence: TGCGCCAGCAGCCCGGGACAGGGGATCGGCGAGCAGTACTTC. Translation: CASSPGQGIGEQYF.

This clonotype was seen a handful of times. This chain links TRBV12-3 or TRBV12-4 with TRBJ2-3; 16 positions agree with TRBD2. Trimming removed 2 bases from V and 6 bases from J; junction bases left unmatched: 8. CDR3 size: 18 residues. For the CDR3, the DNA is TGTGCCAGCAGTTTATCCCGTCTGGGACTAGCGGGAGGGGATACGCAGTATTTT. Translating gives CASSLSRLGLAGGDTQYF.

There are many counts of this clonotype. The CDR3 sequence is CSATDRGATGELFF. Written as DNA, the CDR3 is TGCAGTGCCACGGACAGGGGCGCCACCGGGGAGCTGTTTTTT. This chain links TRBV20-1 with TRBJ2-2; 9 bases map to TRBD1. The CDR3 contains 14 residues. V trimming: 6 bases; J trimming: 4 bases; junction bases outside the gene matches: 6. From germline, CDR1 is DFQATT and CDR2 SNEGSKA (reference sequence).

The sample holds many counts of this clonotype. This chain links TRBV11-1 with TRBJ1-2; TRBD1 matches 7 bases. The germline V gene encodes CDR1 SGHAT and CDR2 FQDESV (reference sequence). The CDR3 is 12 amino acids. The V segment lost 3 bases and the J segment 9 bases; nucleotides outside the gene matches: 4. As DNA, the CDR3 is TGTGCCAGCAGCTTGACAGGGACCCGCTACACCTTC. Protein sequence: CASSLTGTRYTF.

A few counts support this clonotype. The CDR3, as DNA: TGTGCCAGCGCTAGCGGGGGAGGAGAGACCCAGTACTTC. It encodes CASASGGGETQYF. The rearrangement uses TRBV2 and TRBJ2-5; 10 nucleotides match TRBD2. Germline CDR1 reads SNHLY; CDR2 reads FYNNEI. The V and J ends lost 8 bases and 4 bases, in that order; junction bases with no gene match: 4. This CDR3 has 13 residues.

This clonotype was observed a few times. CDR3 sequence (DNA): TGTGCCAGTAGTATGATCGGAACAGGGGGACTTTTATGGCAGTACTTC. It translates to CASSMIGTGGLLWQYF. The genes are TRBV19 and TRBJ2-7; TRBD1 matches 8 bases. This CDR3 region has 16 residues. Per germline, CDR1 LNHDA and CDR2 SQIVND (reference sequence). The V gene end was trimmed by 3 bases and the J gene end by 9 bases; junction bases not matched to a gene: 16.

This clonotype was seen repeatedly, ten times or more. V is TRBV12-3 or TRBV12-4 and J is TRBJ1-5; D remains ambiguous. The CDR3 covers 14 residues. Trimming left V 5 bases short and J 0 bases short, with 8 bases between. The CDR3 sequence: CASSPSYSNQPQHF. The CDR3 coding sequence is TGTGCCAGCAGTCCCTCGTATAGCAATCAGCCCCAGCATTTT.

The chain recombines TRBV13 with TRBJ1-3, with D uncertain. Trimming pared 0 bases from V and 2 bases from J, leaving 8 bases between. Germline CDR1 PRHDT, CDR2 FYEKMQ (reference sequence). The CDR3 runs 15 residues. The CDR3 loop is CASSLGQKPGNTIYF. The CDR3 nucleotides are TGTGCCAGCAGCTTAGGACAGAAACCTGGAAACACCATATATTTT.

The chain has TRBV20-1 and TRBJ1-4; D unclear. Germline assignment: CDR1 DFQATT and CDR2 SNEGSKA (reference sequence). The CDR3 consists of 14 residues. V shed 4 bases and J shed 5 bases, with 14 bases lying between them. Here the CDR3 reads CSAKKQTLNEKLFF. The CDR3 coding sequence is TGCAGTGCTAAAAAACAGACATTGAATGAAAAACTGTTTTTT.

This rearrangement joins TRBV11-1 to TRBJ2-7; D gene ambiguous. Germline V gives CDR1 SGHAT, CDR2 FQDESV (reference sequence). The CDR3 has 15 residues. With 1 base removed from V and 2 bases from J, the gap between germline ends came to 12 bases. The CDR3 here is CASSLGLSVTYEQYF. Written as DNA, the CDR3 is TGTGCCAGCAGCTTAGGGCTGTCGGTAACCTACGAGCAGTACTTC.

In its sample, this clonotype was seen a few times. The chain links TRBV15 to TRBJ2-2; no clear D gene. Trimming took off 0 bases at V and 1 base at J, with 12 bases between the two ends. The germline V gene has CDR1 LNHNV and CDR2 YYDKDF (reference sequence). The CDR3 length is 17 residues. The CDR3 loop reads CATSREYSTQNTGELFF. The CDR3 DNA reads TGTGCCACCAGCAGAGAATATAGTACTCAGAACACCGGGGAGCTGTTTTTT.

This clonotype was seen a handful of times. The rearrangement uses TRBV12-3 or TRBV12-4 and TRBJ1-4; a weak D match, TRBD1 (5 bases). The CDR3 has 14 residues. Trimming stripped 4 bases from V and 5 bases from J, with 11 bases between. As DNA, the CDR3 is TGTGCCAGCAGTTGGAAGGGGATAAATGAAAAACTGTTTTTT. Protein: CASSWKGINEKLFF.

This sequence joins TRBV6-1 and TRBJ2-7; tentative D call: TRBD2 (5 bases). Trimming took off 6 bases at V and 2 bases at J, with 17 bases between the two ends. Germline V gene sequence: CDR1 MNHNS, CDR2 SASEGT. The CDR3 sequence is 15 residues long. CDR3 residues: CASSFKGDGPYEQYF. CDR3 DNA sequence: TGTGCCAGCAGCTTTAAGGGAGACGGCCCCTACGAGCAGTACTTC.

In its sample, this clonotype was seen a few times. V is TRBV25-1 and J is TRBJ2-5; no clear D. The CDR3 consists of 15 residues. CDR1 is MGHDK and CDR2 is SYGVNS in the germline V gene. Trimming pared 3 bases from V and 5 bases from J, leaving 16 bases between. The CDR3 sequence is CASSDPDRVQETQYF. CDR3 nucleotides: TGTGCCAGCAGTGATCCGGACCGGGTCCAGGAGACCCAGTACTTC.

In this sample, this clonotype turned up many times. This sequence joins TRBV5-1 and TRBJ1-5, with D possibly matching TRBD1 (5 bases). The CDR3 runs 15 residues. Trimming left V 1 base short and J 0 bases short, with 8 bases between. Germline lookup yields CDR1 SGHRS and CDR2 YFSETQ. The CDR3 spells CASSLSGGSNQPQHF. In nucleotides, the CDR3 is TGCGCCAGCAGCTTGTCCGGGGGTAGCAATCAGCCCCAGCATTTT. Looking up the rest from reference TRBV5-1 and TRBJ1-5 gives the full variable domain: KAGVTQTPRYLIKTRGQQVTLSCSPISGHRSVSWYQQTPGQGLQFLFEYFSETQRNKGNFPGRFSGRQFSNSRSEMNVSTLELGDSALYLCASSLSGGSNQPQHFGDGTRLSIL.

For the CDR3, the DNA is TGTGCCACAACGAGAGCTGTACCTGCAGATACGCAGTATTTT. Protein: CATTRAVPADTQYF. V usage is TRBV15 and J usage is TRBJ2-3; D unresolved. The V end was cut by 9 bases, the J end by 4 bases, with 17 bases between. Germline CDR1 is LNHNV and CDR2 is YYDKDF (reference sequence). CDR3 length: 14 amino acids.

The V call is TRBV4-3, the J call TRBJ1-4; 7 nucleotides align to TRBD1. Germline loops: CDR1 LGHNA, CDR2 YSLEER. The length of the CDR3 is 16 residues. Trimming at V came to 4 bases and at J to 8 bases, leaving 13 bases not matched to a gene. The CDR3 DNA is TGCGCCAGCAGCCTTAACGCAATGGCAGGGGGAGAAAAACTGTTTTTT. Encoded protein: CASSLNAMAGGEKLFF.

The CDR3 sequence is CSARDPGGTAYEQYF. Here the CDR3 DNA reads TGCAGTGCTAGAGATCCTGGCGGGACAGCCTACGAGCAGTACTTC. The chain joins TRBV20-1 to TRBJ2-7; tentatively, D is TRBD1 (7 bases). Germline CDR1 is DFQATT and CDR2 is SNEGSKA (reference sequence). The V gene lost 0 bases and the J gene lost 2 bases, with 14 bases spanning the gap. The CDR3 runs 15 residues.

This clonotype was observed many times. The chain employs TRBV10-3 and TRBJ2-3; D is perhaps TRBD2 (5 bases). The V end lost 2 bases, the J end lost 5 bases, and 8 bases lay between the germline ends. The CDR3 sequence is 13 residues long. Per germline, CDR1 ENHRY and CDR2 SYGVKD. CDR3 residues: CAISEPGLDTQYF. Here the CDR3 DNA reads TGTGCCATCAGTGAGCCTGGACTAGATACGCAGTATTTT.